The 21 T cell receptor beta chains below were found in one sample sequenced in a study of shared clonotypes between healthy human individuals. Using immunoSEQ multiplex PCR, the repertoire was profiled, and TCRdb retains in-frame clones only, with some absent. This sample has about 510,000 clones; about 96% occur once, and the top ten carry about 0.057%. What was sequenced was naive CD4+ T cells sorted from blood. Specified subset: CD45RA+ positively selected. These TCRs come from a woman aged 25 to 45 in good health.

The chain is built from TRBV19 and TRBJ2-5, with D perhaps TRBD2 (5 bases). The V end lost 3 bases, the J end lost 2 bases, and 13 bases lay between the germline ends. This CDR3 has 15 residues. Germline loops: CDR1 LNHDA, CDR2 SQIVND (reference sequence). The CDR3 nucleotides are TGTGCCAGTAGTATCGGGAACAGAATACAAGAGACCCAGTACTTC. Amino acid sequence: CASSIGNRIQETQYF.

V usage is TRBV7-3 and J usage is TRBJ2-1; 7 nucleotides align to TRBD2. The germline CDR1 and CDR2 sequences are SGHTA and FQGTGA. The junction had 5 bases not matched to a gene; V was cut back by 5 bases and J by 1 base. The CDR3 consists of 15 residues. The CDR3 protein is CASSQWGGSYNEQFF. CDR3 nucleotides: TGTGCCAGCAGCCAGTGGGGAGGGTCCTACAATGAGCAGTTCTTC.

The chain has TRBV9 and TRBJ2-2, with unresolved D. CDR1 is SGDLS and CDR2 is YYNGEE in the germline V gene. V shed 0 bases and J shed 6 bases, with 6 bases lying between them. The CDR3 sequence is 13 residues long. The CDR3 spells CASSVAQAGELFF. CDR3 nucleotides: TGTGCCAGCAGCGTAGCCCAGGCCGGGGAGCTGTTTTTT.

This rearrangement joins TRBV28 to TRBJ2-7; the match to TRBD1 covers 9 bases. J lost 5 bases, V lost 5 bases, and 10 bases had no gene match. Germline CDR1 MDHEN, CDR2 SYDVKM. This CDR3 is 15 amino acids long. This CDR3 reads CASSPRDRDIDEQYF. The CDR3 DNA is TGTGCCAGCAGTCCTCGGGACAGGGACATCGACGAGCAGTACTTC. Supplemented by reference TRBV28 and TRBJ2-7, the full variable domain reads DVKVTQSSRYLVKRTGEKVFLECVQDMDHENMFWYRQDPGLGLRLIYFSYDVKMKEKGDIPEGYSVSREKKERFSLILESASTNQTSMYLCASSPRDRDIDEQYFGPGTRLTVT.

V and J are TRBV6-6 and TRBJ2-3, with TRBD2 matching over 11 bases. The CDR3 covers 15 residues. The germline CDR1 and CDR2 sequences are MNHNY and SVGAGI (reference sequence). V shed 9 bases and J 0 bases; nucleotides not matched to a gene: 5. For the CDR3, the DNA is TGTGCCAGTGCGGTAGCGGGAGGGAGCACAGATACGCAGTATTTT. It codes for CASAVAGGSTDTQYF.

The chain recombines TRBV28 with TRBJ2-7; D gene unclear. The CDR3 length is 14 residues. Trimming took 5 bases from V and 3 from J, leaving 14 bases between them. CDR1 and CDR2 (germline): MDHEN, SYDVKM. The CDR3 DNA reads TGTGCCAGCAGTGGACCCGTCCGGGTCTACGAGCAGTACTTC. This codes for CASSGPVRVYEQYF.

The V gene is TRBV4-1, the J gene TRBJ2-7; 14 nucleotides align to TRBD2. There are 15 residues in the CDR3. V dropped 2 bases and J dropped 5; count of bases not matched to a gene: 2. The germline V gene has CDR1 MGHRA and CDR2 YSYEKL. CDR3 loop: CASSQLGLAGDEQYF. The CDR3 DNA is TGCGCCAGCAGCCAATTGGGACTAGCGGGAGACGAGCAGTACTTC.

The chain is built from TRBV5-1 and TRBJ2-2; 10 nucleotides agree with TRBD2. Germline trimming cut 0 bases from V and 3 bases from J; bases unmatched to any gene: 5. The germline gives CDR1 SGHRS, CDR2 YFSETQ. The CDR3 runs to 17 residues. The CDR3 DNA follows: TGCGCCAGCAGCTTGGGGCCTAGCGGGAGCCACACCGGGGAGCTGTTTTTT. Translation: CASSLGPSGSHTGELFF.

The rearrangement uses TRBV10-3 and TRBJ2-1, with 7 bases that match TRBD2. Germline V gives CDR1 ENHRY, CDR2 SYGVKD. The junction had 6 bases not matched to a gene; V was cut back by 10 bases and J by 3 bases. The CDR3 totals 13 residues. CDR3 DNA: TGTGCCAGTGGGGGGAGGGGCTACAATGAGCAGTTCTTC. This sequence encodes CASGGRGYNEQFF.

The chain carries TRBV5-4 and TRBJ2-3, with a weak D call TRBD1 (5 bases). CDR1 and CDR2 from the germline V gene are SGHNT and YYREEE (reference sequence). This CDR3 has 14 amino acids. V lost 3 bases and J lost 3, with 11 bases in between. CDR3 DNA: TGTGCCAGCAGCTCCAGGGAACGGACAGATACGCAGTATTTT. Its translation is CASSSRERTDTQYF.

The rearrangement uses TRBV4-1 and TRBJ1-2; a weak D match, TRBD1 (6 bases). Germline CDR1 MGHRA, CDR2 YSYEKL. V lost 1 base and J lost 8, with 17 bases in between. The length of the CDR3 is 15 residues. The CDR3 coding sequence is TGCGCCAGCAGCCAAGTAGGCAGGGGCGCTGGGGGCTACACCTTC. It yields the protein CASSQVGRGAGGYTF.

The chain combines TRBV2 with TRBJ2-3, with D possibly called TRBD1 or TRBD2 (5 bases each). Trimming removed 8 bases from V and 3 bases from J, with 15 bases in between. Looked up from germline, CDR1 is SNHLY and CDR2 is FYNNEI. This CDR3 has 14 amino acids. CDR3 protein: CASRGTSSTDTQYF. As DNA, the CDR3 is TGTGCCAGCCGGGGCACTAGTTCTACAGATACGCAGTATTTT.

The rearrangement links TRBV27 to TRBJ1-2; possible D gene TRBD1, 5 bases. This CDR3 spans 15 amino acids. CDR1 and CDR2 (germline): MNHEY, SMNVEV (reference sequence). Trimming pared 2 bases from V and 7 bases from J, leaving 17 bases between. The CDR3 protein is CASSLMAGQYRGYTF. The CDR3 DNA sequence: TGTGCCAGCAGTTTAATGGCAGGGCAGTACCGTGGCTACACCTTC.

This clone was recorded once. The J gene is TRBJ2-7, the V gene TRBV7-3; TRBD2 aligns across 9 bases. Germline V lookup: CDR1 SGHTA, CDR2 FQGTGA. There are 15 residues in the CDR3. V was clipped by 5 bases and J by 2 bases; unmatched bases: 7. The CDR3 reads CASSPLAGLAYEQYF. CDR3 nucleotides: TGTGCCAGCAGCCCTCTAGCGGGACTTGCCTACGAGCAGTACTTC.

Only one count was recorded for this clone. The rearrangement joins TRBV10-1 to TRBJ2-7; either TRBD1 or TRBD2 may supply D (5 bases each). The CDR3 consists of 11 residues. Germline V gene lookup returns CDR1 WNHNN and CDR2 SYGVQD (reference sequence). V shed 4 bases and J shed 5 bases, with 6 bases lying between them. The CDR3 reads CASSVGDEQYF. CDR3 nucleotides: TGCGCCAGCAGTGTGGGGGACGAGCAGTACTTC.

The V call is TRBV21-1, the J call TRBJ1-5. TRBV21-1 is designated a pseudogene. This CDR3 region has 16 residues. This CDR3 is CASSSRGDTRGGPQHF. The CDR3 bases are TGTGCCAGCAGCAGCAGAGGTGACACCCGTGGGGGGCCCCAGCATTTT.

The CDR3 loop reads CASSLRTQSYEQYF. The CDR3 nucleotides are TGTGCCAGCAGCTTACGCACCCAATCCTACGAGCAGTACTTC. V and J are TRBV11-1 and TRBJ2-5; unclear D gene. Near its end, the DNA agrees better with TRBJ2-7, so the J call may be wrong. The CDR3 has 14 residues. Germline CDR1 is SGHAT and CDR2 is FQDESV (reference sequence).

The CDR3 sequence is CASSFLREAGYEQYF. The DNA for the CDR3 is TGCGCCAGCAGCTTCCTGCGGGAGGCCGGGTACGAGCAGTACTTC. This chain joins TRBV5-1 and TRBJ2-7, with 8 positions matching TRBD2. J lost 4 bases, V lost 2 bases, and 8 bases had no gene match. The V gene's germline CDR1 is SGHRS and CDR2 YFSETQ. This CDR3 region has 15 residues.

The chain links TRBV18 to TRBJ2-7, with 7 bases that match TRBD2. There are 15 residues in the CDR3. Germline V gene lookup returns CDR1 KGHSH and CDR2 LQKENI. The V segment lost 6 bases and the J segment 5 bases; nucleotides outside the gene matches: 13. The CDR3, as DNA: TGTGCCAGCTCGACCTGGGACGGCGGGAGCCACGAGCAGTACTTC. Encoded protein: CASSTWDGGSHEQYF.

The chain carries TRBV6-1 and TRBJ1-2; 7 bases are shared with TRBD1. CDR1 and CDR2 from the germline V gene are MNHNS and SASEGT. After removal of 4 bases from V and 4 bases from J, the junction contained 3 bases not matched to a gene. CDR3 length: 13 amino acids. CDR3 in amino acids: CASSGGTAYGYTF. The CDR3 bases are TGTGCCAGCAGTGGGGGGACAGCCTATGGCTACACCTTC.

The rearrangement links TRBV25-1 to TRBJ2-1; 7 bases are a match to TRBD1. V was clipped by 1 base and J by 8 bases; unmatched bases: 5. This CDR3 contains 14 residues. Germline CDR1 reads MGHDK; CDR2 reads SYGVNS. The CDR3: CASSELDRVHEQFF. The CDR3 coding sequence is TGTGCCAGCAGTGAATTAGACAGGGTACATGAGCAGTTCTTC. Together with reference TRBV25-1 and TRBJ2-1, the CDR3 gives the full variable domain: EADIYQTPRYLVIGTGKKITLECSQTMGHDKMYWYQQDPGMELHLIHYSYGVNSTEKGDLSSESTVSRIRTEHFPLTLESARPSHTSQYLCASSELDRVHEQFFGPGTRLTVL.